This paragraph covers one T cell receptor (beta chain) sequence. Its antigen remains unidentified. Susac syndrome patients met recently defined diagnostic criteria for definite or probable disease. V trimming: 4 bases; J trimming: 8 bases; junction bases outside the gene matches: 13. The CDR3 totals 15 residues. Per germline, CDR1 SGHRS and CDR2 YFSETQ. The sample comes from a study of CD8 T cells in Susac syndrome. General study points: None of the CD4+ T cell repertoires in Susac syndrome showed clonal expansion.

With random hexamers, 0.5 to 1 ug RNA was reverse transcribed. TCRdb reanalysed the immunoSEQ multiplex PCR reads using MiXCR and keeps one entry per CDR3 protein. This table has under 300,000 distinct CDR3 sequences, 90% to 96% appearing once. The chain links TRBV5-1 to TRBJ1-2, with TRBD1 matching 8 bases. Specimen: CD4+ T cells from PBMCs. The TCR originated in a human donor with Susac syndrome. This CDR3 reads CASSKTRTGRRGYTF. The CDR3 bases are TGCGCCAGCAGCAAAACGAGGACAGGGAGAAGGGGCTACACCTTC.